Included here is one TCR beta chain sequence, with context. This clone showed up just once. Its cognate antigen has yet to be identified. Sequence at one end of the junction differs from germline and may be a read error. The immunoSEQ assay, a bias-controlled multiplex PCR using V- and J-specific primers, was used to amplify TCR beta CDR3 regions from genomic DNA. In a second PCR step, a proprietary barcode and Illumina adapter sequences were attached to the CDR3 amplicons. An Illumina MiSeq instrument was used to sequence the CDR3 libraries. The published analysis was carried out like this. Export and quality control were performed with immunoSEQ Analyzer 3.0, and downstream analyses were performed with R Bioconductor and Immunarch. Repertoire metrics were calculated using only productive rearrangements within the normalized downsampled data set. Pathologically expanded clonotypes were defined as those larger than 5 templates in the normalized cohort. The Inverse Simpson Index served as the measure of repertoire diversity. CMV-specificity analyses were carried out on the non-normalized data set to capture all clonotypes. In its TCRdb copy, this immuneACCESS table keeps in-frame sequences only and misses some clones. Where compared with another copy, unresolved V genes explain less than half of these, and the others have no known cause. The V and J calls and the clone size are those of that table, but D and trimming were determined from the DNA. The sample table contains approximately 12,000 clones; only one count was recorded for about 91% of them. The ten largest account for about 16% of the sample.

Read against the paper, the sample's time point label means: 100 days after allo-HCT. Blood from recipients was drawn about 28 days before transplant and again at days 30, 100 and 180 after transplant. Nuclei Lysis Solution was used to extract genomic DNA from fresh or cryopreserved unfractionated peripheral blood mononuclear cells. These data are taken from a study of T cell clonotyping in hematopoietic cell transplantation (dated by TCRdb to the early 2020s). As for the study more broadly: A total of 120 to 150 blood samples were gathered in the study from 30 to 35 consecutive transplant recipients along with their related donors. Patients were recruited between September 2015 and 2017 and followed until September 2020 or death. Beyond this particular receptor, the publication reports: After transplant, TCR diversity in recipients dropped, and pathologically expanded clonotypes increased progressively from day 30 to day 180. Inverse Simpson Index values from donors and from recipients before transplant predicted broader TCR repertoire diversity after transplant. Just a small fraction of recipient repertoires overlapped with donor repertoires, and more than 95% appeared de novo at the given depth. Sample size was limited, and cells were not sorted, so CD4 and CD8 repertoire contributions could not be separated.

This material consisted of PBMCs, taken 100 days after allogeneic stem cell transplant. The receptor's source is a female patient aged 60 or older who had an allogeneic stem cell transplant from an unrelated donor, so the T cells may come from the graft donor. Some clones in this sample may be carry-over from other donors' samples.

The sequenced DNA is TGTGCCACCAGTAGCGGGGGGTACAATGAGCAGTTCTTC. Its translation is CATSSGGYNEQFF. Here the chain combines TRBV27 and TRBJ2-1, with 10 bases aligning to TRBD2. Including the terminal cysteine and phenylalanine, the CDR3 comprises 13 residues. The CDR3 DNA has 39 bases and is translated from base 1. CDR1 MNHEY and CDR2 SMNVEV were looked up in the germline V gene (reference sequence).